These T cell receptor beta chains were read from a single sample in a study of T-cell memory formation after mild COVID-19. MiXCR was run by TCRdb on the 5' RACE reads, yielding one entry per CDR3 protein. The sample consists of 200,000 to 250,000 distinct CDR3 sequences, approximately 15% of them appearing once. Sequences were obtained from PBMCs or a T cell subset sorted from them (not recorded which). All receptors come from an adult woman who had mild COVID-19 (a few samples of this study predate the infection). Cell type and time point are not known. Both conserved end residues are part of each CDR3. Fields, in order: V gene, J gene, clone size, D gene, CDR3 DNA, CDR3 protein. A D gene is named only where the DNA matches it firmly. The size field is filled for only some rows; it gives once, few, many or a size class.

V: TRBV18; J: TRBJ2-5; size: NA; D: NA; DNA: TGTGCCAGCTCACCCTCAATGGAAGAGACCCAGTACTTC; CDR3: CASSPSMEETQYF
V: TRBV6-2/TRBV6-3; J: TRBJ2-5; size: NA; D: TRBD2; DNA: TGTGCCAGCGGGGGGAAACGACTAGCGCCCCAAGAGACCCAGTACTTC; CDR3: CASGGKRLAPQETQYF
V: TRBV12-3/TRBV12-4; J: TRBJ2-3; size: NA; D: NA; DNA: TGTGCCAGCAGTCATACTAGAGCGCAGTATTTT; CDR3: CASSHTRAQYF
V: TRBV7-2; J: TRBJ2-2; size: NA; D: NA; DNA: TGTGCCAGCAGCTACGGCGGGACCAACACCGGGGAGCTGTTTTTT; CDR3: CASSYGGTNTGELFF
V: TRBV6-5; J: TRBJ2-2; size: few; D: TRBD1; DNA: TGTGCCAGCAGGCTATCTCCGGGACAGGGGTTCCCCGGGGAGCTGTTTTTT; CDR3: CASRLSPGQGFPGELFF
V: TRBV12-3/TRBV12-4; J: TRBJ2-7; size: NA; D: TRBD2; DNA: TGTGCCAGCAGTGGACTAGCGGGGGGTCGCGAGCAGTACTTC; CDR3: CASSGLAGGREQYF
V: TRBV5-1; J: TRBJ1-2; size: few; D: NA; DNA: TGCGCCAGCAGCTTGGGGGCAGGCGTTGGCTACACCTTC; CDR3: CASSLGAGVGYTF
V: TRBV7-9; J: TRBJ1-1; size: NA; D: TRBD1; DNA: TGTGCCAGCAGCAAACAGGGGGTGATGAGTCTAATGAACACTGAAGCTTTCTTT; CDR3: CASSKQGVMSLMNTEAFF
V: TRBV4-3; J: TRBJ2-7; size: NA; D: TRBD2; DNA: TGCGCCAGCAGCCGCGAGTTGAGACTAGCGGGAGAAAGGACCTACGAGCAGTACTTC; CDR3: CASSRELRLAGERTYEQYF
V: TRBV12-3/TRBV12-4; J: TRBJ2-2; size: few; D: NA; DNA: TGTGCCAGCAGTTCGGGACCCGAGGAGCTGTTTTTT; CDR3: CASSSGPEELFF
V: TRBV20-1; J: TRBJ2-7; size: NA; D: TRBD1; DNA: TGCAGTGCTAGAGATGGAGGGACAGGGCGGGCAGAGCAGTACTTC; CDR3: CSARDGGTGRAEQYF
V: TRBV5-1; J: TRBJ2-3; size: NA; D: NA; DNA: TGCGCCAGCAGTGGGAAAGGGACAGATACGCAGTATTTT; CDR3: CASSGKGTDTQYF
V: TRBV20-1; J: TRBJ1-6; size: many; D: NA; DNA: TGCAGTGCTAGAGATGTTGGGGGAAATTCACCCCTCCACTTT; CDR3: CSARDVGGNSPLHF
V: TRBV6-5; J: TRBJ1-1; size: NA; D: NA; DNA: TGTGCCAGCAGCCAGGGTGACACTGAAGCTTTCTTT; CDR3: CASSQGDTEAFF
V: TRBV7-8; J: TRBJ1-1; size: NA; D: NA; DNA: TGTGCCAGCAGCCCGAACACTTATGGTGCTGAAGCTTTCTTT; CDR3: CASSPNTYGAEAFF
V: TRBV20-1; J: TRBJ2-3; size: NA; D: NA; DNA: TGCAGTGCACGGCTAGACACAGATACGCAGTATTTT; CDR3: CSARLDTDTQYF
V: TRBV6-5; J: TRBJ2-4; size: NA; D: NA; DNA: TGTGCCAGCAGTTCCCCCGGACAGGCCAAAAACATTCAGTACTTC; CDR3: CASSSPGQAKNIQYF
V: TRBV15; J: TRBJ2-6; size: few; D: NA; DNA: TGTGCCACCAGCCCTATGCACTCTGGGGCCAACGTCCTGACTTTC; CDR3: CATSPMHSGANVLTF
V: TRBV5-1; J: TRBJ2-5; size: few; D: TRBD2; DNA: TGCGCCAGCAGCTTGGGAAGCGGGAGGGCCCGAGAGACCCAGTACTTC; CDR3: CASSLGSGRARETQYF
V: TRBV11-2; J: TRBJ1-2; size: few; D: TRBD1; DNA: TGTGCCAGCAGCCCACGACAAACAGGGGGCCGTGGCTACACCTTC; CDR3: CASSPRQTGGRGYTF
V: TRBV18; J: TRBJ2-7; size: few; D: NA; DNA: TGTGCCAGCTCACCAGCCACTCTCTCCTACGAGCAGTACTTC; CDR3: CASSPATLSYEQYF
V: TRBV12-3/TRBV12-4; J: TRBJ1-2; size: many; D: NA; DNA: TGTGCCAGCGGGCAAAGGGTGAGAGATGGCTACACCTTC; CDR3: CASGQRVRDGYTF
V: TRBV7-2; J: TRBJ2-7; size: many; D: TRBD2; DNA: TGTGCCAGCAGCTTCTTCAGGGGACCTAGCGGGGGTTGGGGCTCCGAGCAGTACTTC; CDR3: CASSFFRGPSGGWGSEQYF
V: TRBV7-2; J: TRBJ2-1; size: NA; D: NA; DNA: TGTGCCAGCAGCTTAAGATCTGAGCAGATCTTC; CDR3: CASSLRSEQIF
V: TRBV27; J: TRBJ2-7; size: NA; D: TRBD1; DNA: TGTGCCAGCAGCTACGGGGACAGGGGATACGAGCAGTACTTC; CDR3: CASSYGDRGYEQYF
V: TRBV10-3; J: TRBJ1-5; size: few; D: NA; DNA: TGTGCCATCAGCGCCGGTAATCAGCCCCAGCATTTT; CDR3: CAISAGNQPQHF
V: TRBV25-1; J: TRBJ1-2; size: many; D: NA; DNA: TGTGCCAGCAGTGAATACCCCTCTAACTATGGCTACACCTTC; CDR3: CASSEYPSNYGYTF
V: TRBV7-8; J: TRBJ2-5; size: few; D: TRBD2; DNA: TGTGCCAGCAGCCTCCATCGATCTAGCGGGGAAGAGACCCAGTACTTC; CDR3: CASSLHRSSGEETQYF
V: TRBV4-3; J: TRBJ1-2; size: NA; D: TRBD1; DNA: TGCGCCAGCAGCCAAGATTCCAGGGGGAACTATGGCTACACCTTC; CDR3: CASSQDSRGNYGYTF
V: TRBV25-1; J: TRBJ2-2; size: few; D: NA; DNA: TGTGCCAGCACCCCCTCGGAGGGGCGCGGCGGGGAGCTGTTTTTT; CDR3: CASTPSEGRGGELFF
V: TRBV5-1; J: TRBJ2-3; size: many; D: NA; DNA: TGCGCCAGCAGCTCCGGGACTGACACAGATACGCAGTATTTT; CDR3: CASSSGTDTDTQYF
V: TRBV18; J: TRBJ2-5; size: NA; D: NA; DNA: TGTGCCAGCTCACCACCGGAAGAGACCCAGTACTTC; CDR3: CASSPPEETQYF
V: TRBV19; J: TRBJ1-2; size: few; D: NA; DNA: TGTGCCAGTAGCCCACCTACAGGGCCCACTGTCTATGGCTACACCTTC; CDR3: CASSPPTGPTVYGYTF
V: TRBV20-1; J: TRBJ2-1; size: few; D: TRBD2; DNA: TGCAGTGCAATAGCGGGAGGGGGTAACAATGAGCAGTTCTTC; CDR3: CSAIAGGGNNEQFF
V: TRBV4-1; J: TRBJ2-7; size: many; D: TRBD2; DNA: TGCGCCAGCAGCCGGGAGGCGGGGGGCACCTACGAGCAGTACTTC; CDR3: CASSREAGGTYEQYF
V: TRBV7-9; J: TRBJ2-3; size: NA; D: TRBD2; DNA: TGTGCCAGCAGCCGACTGATAGCGGGAGGGCTGGATACGCAGTATTTT; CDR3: CASSRLIAGGLDTQYF
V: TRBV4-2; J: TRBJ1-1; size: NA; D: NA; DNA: TGTGCCAGCAGCTTGCAGGGAGGAAGGGCTGAAGCTTTCTTT; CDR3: CASSLQGGRAEAFF
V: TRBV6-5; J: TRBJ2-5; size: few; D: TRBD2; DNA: TGTGCCAGCAGCCGTCTAGCGGGGGGGCCCGGGGAGACCCAGTACTTC; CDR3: CASSRLAGGPGETQYF
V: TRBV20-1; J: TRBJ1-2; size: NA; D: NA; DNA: TGCAGTGTTTCGGGGGCAGGGGCTTTCTATGGCTACACCTTC; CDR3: CSVSGAGAFYGYTF
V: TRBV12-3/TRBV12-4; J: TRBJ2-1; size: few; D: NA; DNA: TGTGCCAGCAGTTCATCTAGTGGCGTGGGGTTC; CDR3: CASSSSSGVGF
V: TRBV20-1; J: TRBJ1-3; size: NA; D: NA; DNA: TGCAGTGCTAGAGAGGGGGCCCCCTCTGGAAACACCATATATTTT; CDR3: CSAREGAPSGNTIYF
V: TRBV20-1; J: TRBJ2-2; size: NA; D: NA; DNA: TGCAGTGCTAGAGAAAGGGGAATCGGGGAGCTGTTTTTT; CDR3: CSARERGIGELFF
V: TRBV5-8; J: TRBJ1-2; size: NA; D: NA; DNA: TGTGCCAGCAGCCCGAGAGGGGTTTCGGGCTACACCTTC; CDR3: CASSPRGVSGYTF
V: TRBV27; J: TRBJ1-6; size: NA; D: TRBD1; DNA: TGTGCCAGCAGTTTGTCACAGGGGGGTTCACCCCTCCACTTT; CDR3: CASSLSQGGSPLHF
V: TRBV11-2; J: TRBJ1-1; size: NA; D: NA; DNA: TGTGCCAGCAGCGCCCGACAGGCCTCGAACACTGAAGCTTTCTTT; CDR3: CASSARQASNTEAFF
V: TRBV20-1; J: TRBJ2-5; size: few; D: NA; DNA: TGCAGTGCATTCGGGGGGCCCCGAGAGACCCAGTACTTC; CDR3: CSAFGGPRETQYF
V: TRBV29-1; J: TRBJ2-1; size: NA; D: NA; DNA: TGCAGCGTGTCAACAGGCGGCGAGCAGTTCTTC; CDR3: CSVSTGGEQFF
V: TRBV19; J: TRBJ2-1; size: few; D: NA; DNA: TGTGCCAGTAGTCCCCCCGGTGGGTCGCAGTTCTTC; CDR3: CASSPPGGSQFF
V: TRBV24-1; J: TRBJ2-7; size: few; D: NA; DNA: TGTGCCACCAGCTCCGGGACTCCCAACGAGCAGTACTTC; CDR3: CATSSGTPNEQYF
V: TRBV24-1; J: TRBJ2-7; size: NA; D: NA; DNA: TGTGCCACCAGTGATTTGGGGTTAAAGTCCTACGAGCAGTACTTC; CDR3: CATSDLGLKSYEQYF
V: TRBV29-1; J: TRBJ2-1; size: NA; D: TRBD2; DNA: TGCAGCGTTGCGGGAGGGCCGATTTTCAATGAGCAGTTCTTC; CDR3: CSVAGGPIFNEQFF
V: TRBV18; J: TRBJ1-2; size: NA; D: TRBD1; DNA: TGTGCCAGCTCACCATTTGAACAGGGGTCGAGGGACGATGGCTACACCTTC; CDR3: CASSPFEQGSRDDGYTF
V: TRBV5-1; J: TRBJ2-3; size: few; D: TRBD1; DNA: TGCGCCAGCGGTCCCGGACAGGGGGCAGCAGATACGCAGTATTTT; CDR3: CASGPGQGAADTQYF
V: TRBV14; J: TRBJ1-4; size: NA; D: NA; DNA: TGTGCCAGCAGCCATAGAACAGTAAATGAAAAACTGTTTTTT; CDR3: CASSHRTVNEKLFF